A selection of T cell receptor beta chains follows, all from one sample in a study of tumor-infiltrating lymphocytes in primary liver carcinoma. TCRdb re-derived calls from the multiplex PCR reads in MiXCR, one entry per CDR3 protein. The sample contains 90,000 to 150,000 distinct CDR3 sequences, roughly 70% of which appear only once. The sample consisted of tumor-adjacent normal liver tissue. These TCRs come from a woman in her sixties with primary liver carcinoma and hepatitis B virus infection. The CDR3 runs from the conserved cysteine through the conserved F or W. The D gene is left open where the match is weak. Not all rows give a size; the values are once, few, many and, for expanded clones, a class.

clone size: -; V gene: TRBV6-5; J gene: TRBJ1-5; D gene: -; CDR3 length: 14; CDR3 protein: CASSYSIKAQSQHF; CDR3 DNA: TGTGCCAGCAGTTACTCGATCAAGGCTCAATCCCAGCATTTT
clone size: many; V gene: TRBV11-2; J gene: TRBJ2-1; D gene: TRBD2; CDR3 length: 15; CDR3 protein: CASSPGTSGINGQFF; CDR3 DNA: TGTGCCAGCAGCCCGGGGACTAGCGGGATCAATGGGCAGTTCTTC
clone size: -; V gene: TRBV28; J gene: TRBJ2-7; D gene: TRBD2; CDR3 length: 14; CDR3 protein: CASSHVAGGYEQYF; CDR3 DNA: TGTGCCAGCAGTCACGTAGCGGGAGGCTACGAGCAGTACTTC
clone size: -; V gene: TRBV11-1; J gene: TRBJ2-4; D gene: TRBD1; CDR3 length: 15; CDR3 protein: CACTRGQEDKNIQYF; CDR3 DNA: TGTGCCTGCACGAGAGGACAGGAGGACAAAAACATTCAGTACTTC
clone size: -; V gene: TRBV7-9; J gene: TRBJ1-2; D gene: -; CDR3 length: 17; CDR3 protein: CASSSLPIRETNYGYTF; CDR3 DNA: TGTGCCAGCAGCTCCCTCCCAATTAGGGAGACTAACTATGGCTACACCTTT
clone size: -; V gene: TRBV28; J gene: TRBJ2-7; D gene: TRBD1; CDR3 length: 15; CDR3 protein: CASSSNYRGSRGQYF; CDR3 DNA: TGTGCCAGCAGTTCAAACTACAGGGGGTCCAGGGGGCAGTACTTT
clone size: few; V gene: TRBV24-1; J gene: TRBJ2-5; D gene: -; CDR3 length: 15; CDR3 protein: CATSDRDGHGETQYF; CDR3 DNA: TGTGCCACCAGTGACCGGGACGGCCATGGAGAGACCCAGTACTTC
clone size: -; V gene: TRBV12-3/TRBV12-4; J gene: TRBJ2-6; D gene: -; CDR3 length: 18; CDR3 protein: CASSLRAGSRFGANVLTF; CDR3 DNA: TGTGCCAGCAGTTTAAGGGCGGGGAGTAGGTTTGGGGCCAACGTCCTGACTTTC
clone size: -; V gene: TRBV20-1; J gene: TRBJ2-3; D gene: TRBD2; CDR3 length: 15; CDR3 protein: CSAFLAGGSTDTQYF; CDR3 DNA: TGCAGCGCCTTCCTAGCGGGAGGTTCCACAGATACGCAGTATTTT
clone size: -; V gene: TRBV11-3; J gene: TRBJ2-1; D gene: -; CDR3 length: 14; CDR3 protein: CASGLDDNYNEQFF; CDR3 DNA: TGCGCCAGCGGCTTAGATGATAACTACAATGAGCAGTTCTTC
clone size: -; V gene: TRBV29-1; J gene: TRBJ1-5; D gene: -; CDR3 length: 12; CDR3 protein: CSVALGADTQHF; CDR3 DNA: TGCAGCGTTGCCCTGGGGGCAGATACGCAGCATTTT